Following are 18 T cell receptor beta chains from one sample sequenced in a study of cytomegalovirus exposure and HLA in healthy donors. Repertoires were generated with immunoSEQ multiplex PCR, while TCRdb's copy carries only in-frame clones and drops some. Of 200,000 to 250,000 clones in the sample, around 87% were seen once. The material sequenced was PBMCs. The receptors originated from a woman aged 18-29 years in good health and CMV-seropositive.

The rearrangement joins TRBV28 to TRBJ2-7; 15 bases line up with TRBD2. V gave up 6 bases and J gave up 4 bases; unmatched junction bases: 10. This CDR3 is built from 17 residues. CDR1 and CDR2 from the germline V gene are MDHEN and SYDVKM. DNA of the CDR3: TGTGCCAGCAGACCCCGACGGACTAGCGGGAGGGCGTACGAGCAGTACTTC. This translates into CASRPRRTSGRAYEQYF.

J is TRBJ2-1 and V is TRBV4-1; tentative D call: TRBD2 (6 bases). In germline, CDR1 is MGHRA, CDR2 YSYEKL. Trimming took off 6 bases at V and 4 bases at J, with 19 bases between the two ends. The CDR3 is 16 amino acids. CDR3 in amino acids: CASSLGGKSSYNEQFF. CDR3 sequence (DNA): TGCGCCAGCAGTTTGGGCGGGAAGTCGTCTTACAATGAGCAGTTCTTC.

The rearrangement joins TRBV11-2 to TRBJ2-1; weak D call: TRBD2 (5 bases). Trimming removed 5 bases at V and 9 bases at J, with 17 bases between. This CDR3 has 14 amino acids. Germline CDR1 SGHAT, CDR2 FQNNGV. CDR3 nucleotide sequence: TGTGCCAGCAGCCCCCCGGGGATCGTGGGTGAGCAGTTCTTC. As protein: CASSPPGIVGEQFF.

The table lists this clone with a count of one. The CDR3 nucleotides are TGCGCCAGCAGCCTCGGGGGAAGCACAGATACGCAGTATTTT. It is translated as CASSLGGSTDTQYF. V and J are TRBV4-1 and TRBJ2-3; maybe TRBD2 (6 bases). Germline CDR1 and CDR2: MGHRA and YSYEKL. V gave up 4 bases and J gave up 0 bases, with 8 bases separating them. This CDR3 has 14 amino acids.

This chain connects TRBV7-2 to TRBJ1-2, with 9 nucleotides matching TRBD1. After removal of 2 bases from V and 7 bases from J, the junction contained 8 bases not matched to a gene. The CDR3 consists of 15 residues. CDR1 is SGHTA, CDR2 FQGNSA, per germline. In DNA, the CDR3 is TGTGCCAGCAGCTTACGGGACAGGGACGTACGTGGCTACACCTTC. Translated: CASSLRDRDVRGYTF.

This rearrangement joins TRBV4-1 to TRBJ2-2; 11 positions match TRBD1. The germline gives CDR1 MGHRA, CDR2 YSYEKL. CDR3 length: 15 amino acids. The trim removed 6 bases at V and 5 bases at J, leaving 5 bases unmatched. The CDR3 nucleotides are TGCGCCAGCAGACTCGGACAGGGGGCGACCGGGGAGCTGTTTTTT. Translation gives CASRLGQGATGELFF.

The chain couples TRBV7-9 to TRBJ2-1; D gene ambiguous. Germline CDR1 is SEHNR and CDR2 is FQNEAQ (reference sequence). V lost 2 bases and J lost 0, with 8 bases in between. The CDR3 totals 15 residues. CDR3 sequence: CASSLTAVSYNEQFF. The CDR3 DNA reads as TGTGCCAGCAGCTTAACCGCGGTCTCCTACAATGAGCAGTTCTTC.

The chain combines TRBV28 with TRBJ1-4; tentative D call: TRBD1 (5 bases). V was trimmed by 1 base and J by 8 bases, leaving 5 bases between them. Looked up from germline, CDR1 is MDHEN and CDR2 is SYDVKM. CDR3 size: 12 residues. CDR3 residues: CASSLSGEKLFF. DNA for the CDR3: TGTGCCAGCAGTTTATCAGGGGAAAAACTGTTTTTT.

V usage is TRBV20-1 and J usage is TRBJ1-2; D remains ambiguous. CDR1 and CDR2 (germline): DFQATT, SNEGSKA (reference sequence). The CDR3 consists of 11 residues. Trimming cost V 3 bases and J 8 bases, with 10 bases left between them. CDR3 in DNA: TGCAGTGCTAGGGACTTCGACGGCTACACCTTC. It is translated as CSARDFDGYTF.

The J gene is TRBJ1-1, the V gene TRBV28; possibly TRBD1 for D (6 bases). The length of the CDR3 is 14 residues. Germline loops: CDR1 MDHEN, CDR2 SYDVKM. Trimming left V 6 bases short and J 1 base short, with 12 bases between. The CDR3 DNA follows: TGTGCCAGCAGAAGGACAGAATCGAACACTGAAGCTTTCTTT. Its translation is CASRRTESNTEAFF.

The V and J genes are TRBV2 and TRBJ2-2, with D maybe TRBD2 (5 bases). Between the trimmed V and J ends, which lost 6 bases and 1 base, there was a span of 9 bases. CDR1 is SNHLY, CDR2 FYNNEI, per germline. CDR3 length: 14 amino acids. The CDR3 loop is CASSPEGNTGELFF. CDR3 DNA: TGTGCCAGCAGCCCCGAGGGGAACACCGGGGAGCTGTTTTTT. Variable domain in full (rest from reference TRBV2 and TRBJ2-2): EPEVTQTPSHQVTQMGQEVILRCVPISNHLYFYWYRQILGQKVEFLVSFYNNEISEKSEIFDDQFSVERPDGSNFTLKIRSTKLEDSAMYFCASSPEGNTGELFFGEGSRLTVL.

The chain uses TRBV9 and TRBJ2-7; D possibly corresponds to TRBD2 (6 bases). The CDR3 runs 15 residues. V was clipped by 4 bases and J by 2 bases, with 16 bases between them. CDR1 and CDR2 (germline): SGDLS, YYNGEE. The CDR3 sequence is CASSPPGTETYEQYF. DNA for the CDR3: TGTGCCAGCAGCCCCCCCGGGACTGAGACCTACGAGCAGTACTTC.

This rearrangement joins TRBV9 to TRBJ2-5, with 10 bases matching TRBD1. This CDR3 has 15 amino acids. CDR1 SGDLS and CDR2 YYNGEE come from the germline V gene. V gave up 2 bases and J gave up 4 bases; unmatched junction bases: 5. CDR3: CASSVGGQGGETQYF. The CDR3, as DNA: TGTGCCAGCAGCGTGGGAGGACAGGGGGGAGAGACCCAGTACTTC.

Only one count was recorded for this clone. The rearrangement uses TRBV5-1 and TRBJ1-1; D unresolved. The CDR3 covers 15 residues. CDR1 and CDR2 (germline): SGHRS, YFSETQ. V was cut by 0 bases and J by 0 bases, with 9 bases left in between. This CDR3 reads CASSLDGQVNTEAFF. The CDR3 DNA sequence: TGCGCCAGCAGCTTGGACGGCCAGGTGAACACTGAAGCTTTCTTT.

The chain employs TRBV11-2 and TRBJ1-2; a possible D gene is TRBD1 (6 bases). The germline V and J ends were trimmed by 4 bases and 12 bases, with 21 bases remaining between them. This CDR3 is 14 amino acids long. From germline, CDR1 is SGHAT and CDR2 FQNNGV. The chain's CDR3 is CASSSPALGRQDTF. Written as DNA, the CDR3 is TGTGCCAGCAGCTCACCTGCCCTCGGAAGACAGGACACCTTC.

CDR3 sequence reads: CASSLFGRAGYSNTGELFF. The CDR3 DNA reads as TGCGCCAGCAGCTTGTTCGGGCGAGCGGGATATTCGAACACCGGGGAGCTGTTTTTT. The V and J genes are TRBV5-1 and TRBJ2-2; 7 bases agree with TRBD2. The V and J ends lost 1 base and 0 bases, in that order; junction bases with no gene match: 12. CDR1 and CDR2 (germline): SGHRS, YFSETQ. The length of the CDR3 is 19 residues.

V usage is TRBV6-1 and J usage is TRBJ2-5; TRBD1 aligns across 8 bases. Per the germline V gene, CDR1 is MNHNS and CDR2 is SASEGT. V lost 5 bases to trimming and J lost 5 bases; unmatched junction nucleotides: 7. CDR3 length equals 14 residues. The CDR3 bases are TGTGCCAGCAGTCTCGGACAGGGAGGCGAGACCCAGTACTTC. It specifies CASSLGQGGETQYF.

The rearrangement links TRBV19 to TRBJ2-1; D remains unclear. CDR3 length: 13 residues. Germline V lookup: CDR1 LNHDA, CDR2 SQIVND (reference sequence). V was pared by 1 base and J by 6 bases, with 7 bases between. CDR3 protein: CASSIGAGNEQFF. In DNA form, the CDR3 reads TGTGCCAGTAGTATAGGGGCAGGCAATGAGCAGTTCTTC.